This TCR beta chain is drawn from a study of somatic mutations in cytotoxic T cells in rheumatoid arthritis. Study-level information: Using a FACSAria II or Sony SH800, a portion of the V beta antibody-stained T-cell populations were flow-sorted at nearly 100% purity, and among those populations were V beta1+ cells that were then sequenced for TCRB.

CDR1 is LGHNA and CDR2 is YNFKEQ in the germline V gene. V was shortened by 4 bases and J by 5 bases, with 24 bases between the two germline ends. The CDR3 totals 17 residues. Whole-study results and caveats: There were about an eighth of the roughly 65 patients in whom the largest CD8+ clone exceeded 20% of CD8+ cells. A significant difference in CD8+ T-cell clonality was not found between rheumatoid arthritis patients and age-matched healthy controls.

Sequencing was performed with immunoSEQ multiplex PCR; in TCRdb, only in-frame clones are kept and a portion is missing. In the table there are nearly 20,000 clones, around 85% of which are singletons. For this clone: Its specificity is unknown.

The sequenced material came from CD8+ T cells sorted from blood. This clonotype was sampled from a man aged 35 to 55 in good health. This chain connects TRBV4-2 to TRBJ2-7; D is ambiguous. The CDR3 protein is CASSLEPSSRQVDEQYF. DNA for the CDR3: TGTGCCAGCAGCCTAGAGCCTTCCTCAAGGCAGGTGGACGAGCAGTACTTC.